The present entry profiles one T cell receptor beta chain with its context. Its antigen is not yet known. No base qualities exist here, and no much larger clone lies one base off it. The germline V end is reduced by 5 bases and the J end by 10 bases; junction bases left unmatched: 9. The CDR3 contains 13 residues, cysteine and phenylalanine counted. Only the CDR3 region is kept as DNA, spanning 39 bases read in frame from base 1. For CDR1 and CDR2, the germline V gene (reference sequence) lists LNHDA and SQIVND. This record belongs to a study of shared T cell receptors in the human thymus (dated by TCRdb to the early 2020s). For context, the study as a whole: The study investigated the way shared, self-reactive T-cell receptor alpha chains are produced in the human thymus.

Preparation of the library involved the immunoSEQ multiplex PCR assay. Held by TCRdb, this immuneACCESS table contains in-frame sequences only and omits some clones. Under half of the omission traces to an unresolved V gene where checked; the cause of the rest is unknown. Recorded for this sample are under 700,000 clones; approximately 80% of them occurred a single time. The ten largest clones capture more than 0.01% of the sample. The same sample was also used in a study of human thymus T cells. In that second paper, the authors write: The donors were immunologically healthy infants in Finland who had open corrective cardiac surgery for congenital heart defects. The thymus tissue came from surgical resects taken out during corrective cardiac surgery. Both the thymic and the peripheral blood repertoires appeared to show biased V and J gene segment usage. The related research reported highly overlapping thymic TCR repertoires among unrelated individuals. The study used eight infant thymus samples plus four related peripheral blood samples to characterize TCR alpha and beta repertoires. The infant donors were roughly 6 to 244 days old, and the cohort included a handful of males and a couple of females. After being mechanically released from the tissue, thymocytes were kept at -70 degrees C in pellets of roughly 9.5-32 million cells. A QIAsymphony instrument was used to extract genomic DNA from frozen cell pellets. Using the immunoSEQ multiplex PCR assay, the TCRB and TCRAD loci were amplified from a standardized quantity of quality-controlled genomic DNA. The amplicons covered the V(D)J region and were long enough to include the CDR3 and to identify the V and J genes. The commercial immunoSEQ service was used to sequence amplicons on an Illumina platform. Primer bias and sequencing errors were corrected as previously described, and TCRAD and TCRB were defined on the basis of the IMGT database. The repertoires were analysed using immunoSEQ Analyzer 3.0 and VDJTools for basic statistics, V/J segment usage, diversity estimates, rarefaction and pairwise overlap. Diversity was estimated with Chao1, ChaoE, Efron-Thisted, Shannon and inverse Simpson indices, and also on datasets down-sampled to the smallest sample. Repertoire overlap was assessed by strict matching of CDR3 nucleotide sequence, V gene and J gene, and clustering was done by Jaccard-based multidimensional scaling. On average, thymus samples gave about 810,000 unique TCRB clonotypes, whereas blood samples gave 80,000 to 85,000.

The rearranged chain carries TRBV19 and TRBJ1-1; the junction holds 8 bases that match TRBD1. Material: thymocytes. The TCR comes from a boy less than two years old with a congenital heart defect. Donor details come from another sample of the same person, matched by shared clones. The base sequence is TGTGCCAGTAGTGCGGACAGGGAAGGTCGAGCTTTCTTT. It specifies CASSADREGRAFF.